The T cell receptor beta chain described here comes from a study of spatial heterogeneity in lung cancer. One entry per CDR3 protein results from TCRdb running MiXCR on the 5' RACE reads. The data contain about 120,000 distinct CDR3 sequences, approximately 10% of them seen just once; the ten biggest clones take up approximately 25%. Time point noted: blood at routine non-recurrence follow-up after resection. Sequencing was performed on whole RNA extracted from tumor and nontumor lung tissue, or from frozen PBMC, and the material was left unsorted. The sample was PBMCs, taken at follow-up. The sequence was collected from a female donor with early-stage non-small cell lung cancer.

CDR3 loop: CASSRTGYTQYF. CDR3 nucleotides: TGTGCCAGCAGTCGGACAGGCTATACGCAGTATTTT. The gene calls are TRBV6-5 and TRBJ2-3; TRBD1 agrees at 7 bases. The CDR3 contains 12 residues. Germline lookup yields CDR1 MNHEY and CDR2 SVGAGI. V lost 5 bases and J lost 7; bases outside the gene matches: 3.